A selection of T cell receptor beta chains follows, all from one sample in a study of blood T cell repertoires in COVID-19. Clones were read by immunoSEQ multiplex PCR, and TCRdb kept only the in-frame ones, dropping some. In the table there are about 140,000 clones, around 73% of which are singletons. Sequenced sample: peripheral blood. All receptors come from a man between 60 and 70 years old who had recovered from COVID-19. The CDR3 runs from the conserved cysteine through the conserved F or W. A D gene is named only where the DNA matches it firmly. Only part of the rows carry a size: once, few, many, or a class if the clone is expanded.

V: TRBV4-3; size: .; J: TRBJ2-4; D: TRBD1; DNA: TGCGCCAGCAGCCAAGGGCAGGGGGCTTACATTCAGTACTTC; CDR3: CASSQGQGAYIQYF
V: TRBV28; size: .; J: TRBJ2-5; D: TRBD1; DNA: TGTGCCAGCAGTCCCGGGACAGGGACGAGAGAGACCCAGTACTTC; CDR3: CASSPGTGTRETQYF
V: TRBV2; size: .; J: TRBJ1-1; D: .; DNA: TGTGCCAGCAGCCTGGGCAGAATGAACACTGAAGCTTTCTTT; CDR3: CASSLGRMNTEAFF
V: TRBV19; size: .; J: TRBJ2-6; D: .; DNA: TGTGCCAGTAGTATAAAGGGAGTGGCTGGGGCCAACGTCCTGACTTTC; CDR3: CASSIKGVAGANVLTF
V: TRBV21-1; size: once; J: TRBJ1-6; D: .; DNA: TGTGCCAGCAGCAACGGAGGGGACTATAATTCACCCCTCCACTTT; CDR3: CASSNGGDYNSPLHF
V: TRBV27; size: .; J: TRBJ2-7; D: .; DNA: TGTGCCAGCAGTCAGGGATACGAGCAGTACTTC; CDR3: CASSQGYEQYF
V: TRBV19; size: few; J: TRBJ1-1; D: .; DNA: TGTGCCAGTAGTAGCGTTCGACAGCCGAACACTGAAGCTTTCTTT; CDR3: CASSSVRQPNTEAFF
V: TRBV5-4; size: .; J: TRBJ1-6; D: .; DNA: TGTGCCAGCAGCTTGTCTGGCAGGGGTAATTCACCCCTCCACTTT; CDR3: CASSLSGRGNSPLHF
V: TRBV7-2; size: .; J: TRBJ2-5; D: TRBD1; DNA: TGTGCCAGCAGCTTCAGGGGGATAGAGACCCAGTACTTC; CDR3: CASSFRGIETQYF
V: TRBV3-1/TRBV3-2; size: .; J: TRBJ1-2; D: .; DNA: TGTGCCAGCAGCCAAGATTGGAAAGGGGACTATGGCTACACCTTC; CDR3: CASSQDWKGDYGYTF
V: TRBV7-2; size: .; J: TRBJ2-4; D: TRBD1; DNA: TGTGCCAGCAGCCCCGGACAGGGGGTCTCCAAAAACATTCAGTACTTC; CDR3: CASSPGQGVSKNIQYF
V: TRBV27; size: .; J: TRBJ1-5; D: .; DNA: TGTGCCAGCAGTTGGGGGGGACGGAGCAATCAGCCCCAGCATTTT; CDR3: CASSWGGRSNQPQHF
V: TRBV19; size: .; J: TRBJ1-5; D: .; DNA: TGTGCCAGTAGTAAGCAGGGGCAGGGCAATCAGCCCCAGCATTTT; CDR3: CASSKQGQGNQPQHF
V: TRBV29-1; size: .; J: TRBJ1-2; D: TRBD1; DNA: TGCAGCGTTGAAAACACAGGGGTCTATGGCTACACCTTC; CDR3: CSVENTGVYGYTF
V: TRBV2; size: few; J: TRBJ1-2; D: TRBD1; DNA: TGTGCCAGCAGTGAAGCAGGACAGGGAGGCTATCGGGGCTACACCTTC; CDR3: CASSEAGQGGYRGYTF
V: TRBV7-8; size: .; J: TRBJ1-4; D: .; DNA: TGTGCCAGCAGCTTAGACAGGGTGCCGCCTAATGAAAAACTGTTTTTT; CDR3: CASSLDRVPPNEKLFF
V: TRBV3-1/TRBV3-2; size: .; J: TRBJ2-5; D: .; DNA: TGTGCCAGCAGCCAGCAACTAGGCCCCCAAGAGACCCAGTACTTC; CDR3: CASSQQLGPQETQYF
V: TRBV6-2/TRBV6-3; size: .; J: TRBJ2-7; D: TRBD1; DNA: TGTGCCAGCAGTCACCACCGGGACAGGGGAGGCGAGCAGTACTTC; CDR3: CASSHHRDRGGEQYF
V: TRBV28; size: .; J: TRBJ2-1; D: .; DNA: TGTGCCAGCAGTCAATACAGGGAGCAGTTCTTC; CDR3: CASSQYREQFF